These 15 T cell receptor beta chains share one sample of origin, sequenced in a study of cytomegalovirus exposure and HLA in healthy donors. PCR used 60 Vbeta primers and 13 Jbeta primers. Measured with immunoSEQ multiplex PCR; TCRdb has only the in-frame clones, and not every one. The sample has roughly 110,000 clones; about 75% are singletons. The sample comprised PBMCs. Receptors were obtained from a male donor in good health and CMV-seropositive.

The chain has TRBV7-2 and TRBJ1-3; D gene unclear. Germline V gene data show CDR1 as SGHTA and CDR2 as FQGNSA. Trimming shortened V by 1 base and J by 1 base, and 11 bases separated the two germline ends. The CDR3 has 16 residues. This CDR3 reads CASSLDGSLSGNTIYF. The CDR3 DNA follows: TGTGCCAGCAGCTTAGACGGGTCTTTATCTGGAAACACCATATATTTT.

The genes are TRBV25-1 and TRBJ1-2; weak D call: TRBD1 (5 bases). The CDR3 covers 11 residues. V was trimmed by 10 bases and J by 5 bases, leaving 11 bases between them. Looked up from germline, CDR1 is MGHDK and CDR2 is SYGVNS. The CDR3 nucleotides read TGTGCCACCTGGGGGGAATATGGCTACACCTTC. It encodes CATWGEYGYTF.

This sequence joins TRBV7-2 and TRBJ2-7; 8 bases match TRBD2. V lost 4 bases to trimming and J lost 6 bases; unmatched junction nucleotides: 11. CDR1 and CDR2 from the germline V gene are SGHTA and FQGNSA. CDR3 size: 15 residues. CDR3 sequence: CASSSGSGTRTEQYF. CDR3 bases: TGTGCCAGCAGCTCCGGATCCGGGACTAGAACCGAGCAGTACTTC.

This clone was observed a handful of times. This CDR3 is also generated by other DNA sequences in the sample. This chain joins TRBV2 and TRBJ1-5, with a tentative D call TRBD1 (6 bases). This CDR3 has 14 amino acids. Germline CDR1 and CDR2: SNHLY and FYNNEI. Trimming removed 6 bases from V and 3 bases from J, with 12 bases in between. In DNA form, the CDR3 reads TGTGCCAGCAGACGCCAGGGGATCAATCAGCCCCAGCATTTT. It codes for CASRRQGINQPQHF. The full variable domain, its missing parts supplied by reference TRBV2 and TRBJ1-5, is EPEVTQTPSHQVTQMGQEVILRCVPISNHLYFYWYRQILGQKVEFLVSFYNNEISEKSEIFDDQFSVERPDGSNFTLKIRSTKLEDSAMYFCASRRQGINQPQHFGDGTRLSIL.

The chain combines TRBV18 with TRBJ2-7; no definite D call. V was cut by 2 bases and J by 1 base, with 6 bases left in between. The V gene's germline CDR1 is KGHSH and CDR2 LQKENI. The CDR3 consists of 13 residues. The CDR3 DNA sequence: TGTGCCAGCTCACCATCACTATCCTACGAGCAGTACTTC. It translates to CASSPSLSYEQYF.

J is TRBJ1-1 and V is TRBV5-1; a weak D match, TRBD1 (6 bases). Per germline, CDR1 SGHRS and CDR2 YFSETQ. V lost 3 bases and J lost 1, with 10 bases in between. CDR3 length equals 14 residues. CDR3 region: CASSSTQGNTEAFF. CDR3 DNA sequence: TGCGCCAGCAGCTCGACACAGGGGAACACTGAAGCTTTCTTT. Together with reference TRBV5-1 and TRBJ1-1, the CDR3 gives the full variable domain: KAGVTQTPRYLIKTRGQQVTLSCSPISGHRSVSWYQQTPGQGLQFLFEYFSETQRNKGNFPGRFSGRQFSNSRSEMNVSTLELGDSALYLCASSSTQGNTEAFFGQGTRLTVV.

The chain employs TRBV7-8 and TRBJ1-1, with TRBD1 as a possible D gene (5 bases). There are 16 residues in the CDR3. The germline CDR1 and CDR2 sequences are SGHVS and FQNEAQ. Trimming removed 6 bases from V and 6 bases from J, with 23 bases in between. In DNA, the CDR3 is TGTGCCAGCAGTCGGGACCAGCGGGGGAGTGTAGCTGAAGCTTTCTTT. It yields the protein CASSRDQRGSVAEAFF.

This chain links TRBV5-1 with TRBJ2-7; 8 positions match TRBD2. The CDR3 length is 13 residues. Germline V CDR1 and CDR2: SGHRS, YFSETQ. V shed 4 bases, J shed 2 bases, and the junction held 2 bases outside the gene matches. Here the CDR3 reads CASSQGLAYEQYF. The CDR3 DNA reads TGCGCCAGCAGCCAGGGACTAGCCTACGAGCAGTACTTC.

V and J are TRBV5-6 and TRBJ2-7; 11 bases align to TRBD1. V gave up 3 bases and J gave up 4 bases; unmatched junction bases: 3. Germline CDR1 is SGHDT and CDR2 is YYEEEE. This CDR3 comprises 14 residues. This CDR3 is CASSWGQGVYEQYF. CDR3 nucleotides: TGTGCCAGCAGCTGGGGACAGGGGGTGTACGAGCAGTACTTC.

About this clone: Relative to the germline gene, one junction end is altered; a read error may explain this. The J gene is TRBJ2-1, the V gene TRBV29-1, with D possibly TRBD1 on 6 matching bases. This CDR3 spans 12 amino acids. Germline V lookup: CDR1 SQVTM, CDR2 ANQGSEA. CDR3 nucleotide sequence: TGCAGCGGTGAACAGGGTTACAATGAGCAGTTCTTC. Encoded protein: CSGEQGYNEQFF.

The sample holds a few counts of this clone. The chain carries TRBV9 and TRBJ1-2; the match to TRBD1 covers 9 bases. V was clipped by 4 bases and J by 11 bases; unmatched bases: 18. This CDR3 is 16 amino acids long. Germline CDR1 is SGDLS and CDR2 is YYNGEE. The CDR3 is CASSTTAKGTGCDYTF. Written as DNA, the CDR3 is TGTGCCAGCAGCACAACGGCAAAAGGGACAGGGTGTGATTACACCTTC.

This chain uses TRBV19 with TRBJ2-7; 10 nucleotides align to TRBD2. The CDR3 covers 13 residues. CDR1 and CDR2 (germline): LNHDA, SQIVND (reference sequence). Losses at the gene ends were 9 bases for V and 5 bases for J; bases not matched to a gene: 7. CDR3: CASLSSGRNEQYF. CDR3 DNA sequence: TGTGCCAGCCTTTCTAGCGGGAGAAACGAGCAGTACTTC.

V is TRBV5-1 and J is TRBJ2-1; D might be TRBD1 (5 bases). This CDR3 comprises 15 residues. Germline V gene lookup returns CDR1 SGHRS and CDR2 YFSETQ. V was pared by 3 bases and J by 6 bases, with 16 bases between. The CDR3 is CASSSGQGDVNEQFF. The DNA of the CDR3 is TGCGCCAGCAGCTCCGGGCAGGGCGACGTCAATGAGCAGTTCTTC. The entire variable domain, with the rest obtained from reference TRBV5-1 and TRBJ2-1, is as follows: KAGVTQTPRYLIKTRGQQVTLSCSPISGHRSVSWYQQTPGQGLQFLFEYFSETQRNKGNFPGRFSGRQFSNSRSEMNVSTLELGDSALYLCASSSGQGDVNEQFFGPGTRLTVL.

The V gene is TRBV4-1, the J gene TRBJ1-1; 8 positions match TRBD1. The CDR3 runs 16 residues. Germline CDR1 reads MGHRA; CDR2 reads YSYEKL. Trimming took 0 bases from V and 7 from J; bases not matched to a gene: 10. Here the CDR3 reads CASSQDRTGFGCEAFF. The CDR3 nucleotides are TGCGCCAGCAGCCAAGATAGGACAGGGTTCGGGTGTGAAGCTTTCTTT.

This chain joins TRBV5-1 and TRBJ2-3; TRBD1 matches at 9 bases. Germline V gene lookup returns CDR1 SGHRS and CDR2 YFSETQ. The CDR3 is 15 amino acids. With 3 bases clipped from V and 10 bases from J, the junction kept 12 bases outside the gene matches. The DNA for the CDR3 is TGCGCCAGCAGCTGGGAAGGACAGGGGCTAACCGCGCAGTATTTT. Encoded protein: CASSWEGQGLTAQYF.